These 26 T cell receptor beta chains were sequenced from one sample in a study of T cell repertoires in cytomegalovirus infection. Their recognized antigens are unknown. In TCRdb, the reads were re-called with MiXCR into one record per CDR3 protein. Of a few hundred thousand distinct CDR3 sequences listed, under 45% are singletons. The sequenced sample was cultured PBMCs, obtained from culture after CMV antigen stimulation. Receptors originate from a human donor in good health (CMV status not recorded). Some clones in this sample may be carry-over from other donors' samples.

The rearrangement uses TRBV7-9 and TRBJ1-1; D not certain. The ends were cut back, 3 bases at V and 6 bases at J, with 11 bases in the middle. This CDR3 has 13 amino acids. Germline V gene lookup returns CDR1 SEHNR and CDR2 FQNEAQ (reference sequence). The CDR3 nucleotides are TGTGCCAGCAGCTTCGTAGGTTCCCCTGAAGCTTTCTTT. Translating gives CASSFVGSPEAFF.

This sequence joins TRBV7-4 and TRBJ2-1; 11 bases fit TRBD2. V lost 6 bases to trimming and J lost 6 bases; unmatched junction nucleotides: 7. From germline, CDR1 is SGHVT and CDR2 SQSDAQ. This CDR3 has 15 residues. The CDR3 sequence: CASSSPGLAANEQFF. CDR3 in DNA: TGTGCCAGCAGTTCCCCGGGACTAGCGGCCAATGAGCAGTTCTTC.

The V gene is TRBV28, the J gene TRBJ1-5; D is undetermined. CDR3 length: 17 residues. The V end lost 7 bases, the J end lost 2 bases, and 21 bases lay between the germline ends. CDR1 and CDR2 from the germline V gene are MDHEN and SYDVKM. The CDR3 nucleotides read TGTGCCAGCACCTACCCCACCCAGGCGAGGGGCAATCAGCCCCAGCATTTT. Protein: CASTYPTQARGNQPQHF.

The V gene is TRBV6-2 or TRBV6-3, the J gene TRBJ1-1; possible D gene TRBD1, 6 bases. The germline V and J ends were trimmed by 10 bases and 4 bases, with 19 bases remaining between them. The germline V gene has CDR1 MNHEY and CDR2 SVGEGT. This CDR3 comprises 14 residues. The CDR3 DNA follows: TGTGCCACCTCACCCCCGAGCAGGGGCACTGAAGCTTTCTTT. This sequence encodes CATSPPSRGTEAFF.

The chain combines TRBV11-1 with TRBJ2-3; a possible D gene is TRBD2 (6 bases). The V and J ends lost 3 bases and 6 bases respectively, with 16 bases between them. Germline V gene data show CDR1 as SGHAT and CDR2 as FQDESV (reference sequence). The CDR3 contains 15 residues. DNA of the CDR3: TGTGCCAGCAGCTTCTACGACAGTGGGACTGATACGCAGTATTTT. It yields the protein CASSFYDSGTDTQYF.

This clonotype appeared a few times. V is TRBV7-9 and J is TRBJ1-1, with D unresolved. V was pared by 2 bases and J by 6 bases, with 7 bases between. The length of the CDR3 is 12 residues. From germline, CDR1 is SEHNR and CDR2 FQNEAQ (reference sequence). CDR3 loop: CASSLKQSEAFF. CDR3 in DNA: TGTGCCAGCAGCTTAAAACAATCTGAAGCTTTCTTT.

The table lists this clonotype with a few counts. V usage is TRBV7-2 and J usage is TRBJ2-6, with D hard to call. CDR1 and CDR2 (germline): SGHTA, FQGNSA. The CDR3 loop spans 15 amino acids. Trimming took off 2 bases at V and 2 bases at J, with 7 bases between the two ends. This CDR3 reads CASSLNPAGANVLTF. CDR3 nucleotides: TGTGCCAGCAGCTTAAATCCAGCTGGGGCCAACGTCCTGACTTTC.

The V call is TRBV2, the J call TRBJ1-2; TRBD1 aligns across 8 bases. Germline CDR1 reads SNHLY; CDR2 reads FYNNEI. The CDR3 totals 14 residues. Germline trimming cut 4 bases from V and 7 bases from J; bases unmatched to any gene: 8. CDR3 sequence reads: CASSVSRGHGGYTF. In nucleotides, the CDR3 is TGTGCCAGCAGTGTGTCCAGGGGGCACGGTGGCTACACCTTC.

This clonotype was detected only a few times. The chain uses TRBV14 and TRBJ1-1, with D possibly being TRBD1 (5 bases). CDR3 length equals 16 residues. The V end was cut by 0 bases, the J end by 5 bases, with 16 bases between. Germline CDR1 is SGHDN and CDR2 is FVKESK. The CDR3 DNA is TGTGCCAGCAGCCAAGATACGGTGAGGTGGGGGACTGAAGCTTTCTTT. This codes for CASSQDTVRWGTEAFF.

The CDR3, as DNA: TGTGCCAGCAGTGCCCAACCGGGACATCCATCCCAGCATTTT. Protein: CASSAQPGHPSQHF. The chain joins TRBV6-5 to TRBJ1-5, with TRBD1 as a possible D gene (6 bases). This CDR3 region has 14 residues. V lost 5 bases and J lost 11, with 19 bases in between. Germline CDR1 reads MNHEY; CDR2 reads SVGAGI.

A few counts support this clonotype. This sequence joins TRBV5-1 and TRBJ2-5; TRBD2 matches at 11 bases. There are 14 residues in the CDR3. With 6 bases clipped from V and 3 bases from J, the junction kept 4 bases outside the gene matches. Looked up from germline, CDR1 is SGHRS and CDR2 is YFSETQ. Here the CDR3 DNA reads TGCGCCAGCAAACGGGGACTAGCGGAAGAGACCCAGTACTTC. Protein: CASKRGLAEETQYF.

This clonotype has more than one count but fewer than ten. CDR3 residues: CASSSGAGGLNTEAFF. CDR3 in DNA: TGTGCCAGCAGCTCCGGCGCAGGGGGATTGAACACTGAAGCTTTCTTT. The V and J genes are TRBV5-6 and TRBJ1-1; 7 bases are a match to TRBD1. V lost 3 bases and J lost 0; bases outside the gene matches: 8. Germline lookup yields CDR1 SGHDT and CDR2 YYEEEE. The CDR3 extends over 16 amino acids.

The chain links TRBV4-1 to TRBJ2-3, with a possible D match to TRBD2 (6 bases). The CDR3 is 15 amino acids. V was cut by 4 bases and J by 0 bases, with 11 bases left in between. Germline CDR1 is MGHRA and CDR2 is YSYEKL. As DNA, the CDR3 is TGCGCCAGCAGCCCCGGGAGAGAGAGCACAGATACGCAGTATTTT. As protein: CASSPGRESTDTQYF.

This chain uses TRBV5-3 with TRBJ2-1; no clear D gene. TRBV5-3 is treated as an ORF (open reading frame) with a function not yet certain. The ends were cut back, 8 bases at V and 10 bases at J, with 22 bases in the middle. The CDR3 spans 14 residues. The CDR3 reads CASSAAISPREQFF. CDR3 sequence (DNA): TGTGCCAGCTCTGCGGCTATCTCCCCCCGGGAGCAGTTCTTC.

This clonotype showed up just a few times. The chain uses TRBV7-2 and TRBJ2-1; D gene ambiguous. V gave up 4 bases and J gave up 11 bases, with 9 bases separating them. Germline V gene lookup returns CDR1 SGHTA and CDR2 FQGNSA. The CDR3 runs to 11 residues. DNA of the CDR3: TGTGCCAGCAGCTCGTCAGTGAAGCAGTTCTTC. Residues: CASSSSVKQFF.

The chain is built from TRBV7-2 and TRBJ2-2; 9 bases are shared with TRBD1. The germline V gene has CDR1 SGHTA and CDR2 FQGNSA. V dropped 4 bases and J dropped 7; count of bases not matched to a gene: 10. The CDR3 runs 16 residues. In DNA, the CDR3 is TGTGCCAGCAGCTCCGACAGGGGGTCCACCAACGGGGAGCTGTTTTTT. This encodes CASSSDRGSTNGELFF.

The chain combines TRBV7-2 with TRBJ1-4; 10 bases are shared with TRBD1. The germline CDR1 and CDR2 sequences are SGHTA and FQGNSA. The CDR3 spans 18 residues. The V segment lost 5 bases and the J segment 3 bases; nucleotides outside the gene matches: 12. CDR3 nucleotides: TGTGCCAGCAGCCCCCGGACAGGGGGACCCCTCGCTAATGAAAAACTGTTTTTT. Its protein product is CASSPRTGGPLANEKLFF.

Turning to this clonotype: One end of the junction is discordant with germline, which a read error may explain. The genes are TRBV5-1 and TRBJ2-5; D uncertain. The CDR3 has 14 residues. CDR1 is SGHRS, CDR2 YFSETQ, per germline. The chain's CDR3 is CASNLGSAQETQYF. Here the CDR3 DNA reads TGCGCCAGCAACTTGGGGTCAGCCCAAGAGACCCAGTACTTC.

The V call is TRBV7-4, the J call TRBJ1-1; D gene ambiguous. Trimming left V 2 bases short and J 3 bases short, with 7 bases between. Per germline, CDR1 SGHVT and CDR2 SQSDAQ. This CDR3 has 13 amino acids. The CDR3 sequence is CASSLKIDTEAFF. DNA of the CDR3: TGTGCCAGCAGCTTAAAGATTGACACTGAAGCTTTCTTT.

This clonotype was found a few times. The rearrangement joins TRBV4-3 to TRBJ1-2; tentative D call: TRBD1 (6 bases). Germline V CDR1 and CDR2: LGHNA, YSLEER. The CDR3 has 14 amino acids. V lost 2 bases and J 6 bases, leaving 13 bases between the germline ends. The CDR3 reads CASSQSHRADGYTF. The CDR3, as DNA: TGCGCCAGCAGCCAATCTCACAGGGCCGATGGCTACACCTTC.

This chain's CDR3 is CASSSLAVSSYNEQFF. The CDR3 coding sequence is TGTGCCAGCAGCTCTCTAGCGGTGAGCTCCTACAATGAGCAGTTCTTC. V usage is TRBV5-6 and J usage is TRBJ2-1; 7 nucleotides agree with TRBD2. The J segment lost 0 bases and the V segment lost 3 bases, leaving 6 bases of the junction unmatched. CDR1 SGHDT and CDR2 YYEEEE come from the germline V gene. The CDR3 spans 16 residues.

This CDR3 reads CASGWGANNEQFF. Written as DNA, the CDR3 is TGTGCCAGCGGATGGGGGGCGAACAATGAGCAGTTCTTC. The chain combines TRBV12-3 or TRBV12-4 with TRBJ2-1; either TRBD1 or TRBD2 may supply D (6 bases each). V dropped 8 bases and J dropped 5 bases, with 13 bases sitting between them. The CDR3 sequence is 13 residues long.

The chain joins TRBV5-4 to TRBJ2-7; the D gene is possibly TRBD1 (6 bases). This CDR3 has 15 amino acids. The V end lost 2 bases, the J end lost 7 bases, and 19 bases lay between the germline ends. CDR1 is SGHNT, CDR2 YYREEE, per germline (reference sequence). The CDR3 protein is CASSFIPGTYNEQYF. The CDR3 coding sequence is TGTGCCAGCAGCTTTATCCCCGGGACATACAATGAGCAGTACTTC.

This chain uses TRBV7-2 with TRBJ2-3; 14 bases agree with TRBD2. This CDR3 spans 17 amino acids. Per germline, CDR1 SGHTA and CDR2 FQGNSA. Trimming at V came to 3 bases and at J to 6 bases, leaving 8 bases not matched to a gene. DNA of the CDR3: TGTGCCAGCAGCTTTTCCGGGACTAGCGGGAGCGGGGATACGCAGTATTTT. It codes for CASSFSGTSGSGDTQYF. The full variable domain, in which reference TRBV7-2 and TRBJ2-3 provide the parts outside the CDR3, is GAGVSQSPSNKVTEKGKDVELRCDPISGHTALYWYRQSLGQGLEFLIYFQGNSAPDKSGLPSDRFSAERTGGSVSTLTIQRTQQEDSAVYLCASSFSGTSGSGDTQYFGPGTRLTVL.

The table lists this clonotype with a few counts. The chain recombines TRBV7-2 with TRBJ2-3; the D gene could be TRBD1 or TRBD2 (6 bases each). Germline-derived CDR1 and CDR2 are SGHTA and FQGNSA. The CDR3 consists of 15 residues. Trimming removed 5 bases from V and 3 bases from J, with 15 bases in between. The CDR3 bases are TGTGCCAGCAGCCCCGGGGGCGCGGGGACAGATACGCAGTATTTT. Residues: CASSPGGAGTDTQYF.

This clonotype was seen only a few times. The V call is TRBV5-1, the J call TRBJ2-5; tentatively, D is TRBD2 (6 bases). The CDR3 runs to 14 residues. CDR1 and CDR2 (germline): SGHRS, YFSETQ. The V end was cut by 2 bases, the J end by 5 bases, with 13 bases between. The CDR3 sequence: CASSLALALETQYF. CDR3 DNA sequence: TGCGCCAGCAGCTTAGCCCTAGCGCTGGAGACCCAGTACTTC. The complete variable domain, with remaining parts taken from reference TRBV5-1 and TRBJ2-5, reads KAGVTQTPRYLIKTRGQQVTLSCSPISGHRSVSWYQQTPGQGLQFLFEYFSETQRNKGNFPGRFSGRQFSNSRSEMNVSTLELGDSALYLCASSLALALETQYFGPGTRLLVL.